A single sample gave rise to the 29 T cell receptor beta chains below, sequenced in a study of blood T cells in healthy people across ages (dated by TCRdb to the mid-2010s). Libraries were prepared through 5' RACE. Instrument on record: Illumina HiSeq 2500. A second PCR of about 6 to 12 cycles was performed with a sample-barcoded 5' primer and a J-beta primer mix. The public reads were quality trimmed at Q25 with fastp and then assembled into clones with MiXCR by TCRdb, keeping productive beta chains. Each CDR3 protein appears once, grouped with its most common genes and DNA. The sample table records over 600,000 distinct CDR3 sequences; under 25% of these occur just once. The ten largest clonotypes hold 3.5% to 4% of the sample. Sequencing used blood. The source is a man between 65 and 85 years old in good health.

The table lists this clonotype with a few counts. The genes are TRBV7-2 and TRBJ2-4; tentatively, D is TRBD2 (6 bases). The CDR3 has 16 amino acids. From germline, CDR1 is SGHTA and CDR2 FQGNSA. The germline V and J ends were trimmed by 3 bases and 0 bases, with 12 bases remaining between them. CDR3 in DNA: TGTGCCAGCAGCTTCGATGGGGGACTAGCCAAAAACATTCAGTACTTC. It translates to CASSFDGGLAKNIQYF. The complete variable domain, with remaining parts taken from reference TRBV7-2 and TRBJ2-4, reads GAGVSQSPSNKVTEKGKDVELRCDPISGHTALYWYRQSLGQGLEFLIYFQGNSAPDKSGLPSDRFSAERTGGSVSTLTIQRTQQEDSAVYLCASSFDGGLAKNIQYFGAGTRLSVL.

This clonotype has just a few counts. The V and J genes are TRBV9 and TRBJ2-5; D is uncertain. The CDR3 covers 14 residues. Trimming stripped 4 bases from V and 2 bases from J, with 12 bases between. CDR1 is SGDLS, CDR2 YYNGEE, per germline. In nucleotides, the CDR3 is TGTGCCAGCAGCACAGAAGGTATACAAGAGACCCAGTACTTC. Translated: CASSTEGIQETQYF.

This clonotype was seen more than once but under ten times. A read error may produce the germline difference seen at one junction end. The CDR3 DNA follows: TGCGCCAGCGGCCATACACCGGGACAGGGTGACTCCCTCTCTGGAAACACCATATATTTT. The encoded protein is CASGHTPGQGDSLSGNTIYF. The chain recombines TRBV4-1 with TRBJ1-3; 9 nucleotides align to TRBD1. Germline lookup yields CDR1 MGHRA and CDR2 YSYEKL. The CDR3 length is 20 residues.

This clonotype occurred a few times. CDR3: CSARDGRQGFTDTQYF. CDR3 nucleotide sequence: TGCAGTGCTAGAGATGGTCGGCAGGGATTCACAGATACGCAGTATTTT. The chain links TRBV20-1 to TRBJ2-3, with D possibly TRBD1 on 5 matching bases. The ends were cut back, 0 bases at V and 2 bases at J, with 15 bases in the middle. CDR1 and CDR2 from the germline V gene are DFQATT and SNEGSKA (reference sequence). The CDR3 totals 16 residues.

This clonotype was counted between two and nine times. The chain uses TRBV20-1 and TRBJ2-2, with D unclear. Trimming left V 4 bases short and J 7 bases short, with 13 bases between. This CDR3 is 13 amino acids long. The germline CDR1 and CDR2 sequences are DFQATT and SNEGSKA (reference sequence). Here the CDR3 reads CSANRAGFGELFF. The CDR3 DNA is TGCAGTGCTAACCGGGCTGGATTCGGGGAGCTGTTTTTT.

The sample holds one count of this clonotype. The CDR3, as DNA: TGCAGTGCTCCAGAGAGGGGGTCAGATACGCAGTATTTT. Protein sequence: CSAPERGSDTQYF. This chain connects TRBV20-1 to TRBJ2-3, with D possibly TRBD1 on 6 matching bases. This CDR3 has 13 residues. V was trimmed by 5 bases and J by 4 bases, leaving 13 bases between them. CDR1 is DFQATT, CDR2 SNEGSKA, per germline (reference sequence).

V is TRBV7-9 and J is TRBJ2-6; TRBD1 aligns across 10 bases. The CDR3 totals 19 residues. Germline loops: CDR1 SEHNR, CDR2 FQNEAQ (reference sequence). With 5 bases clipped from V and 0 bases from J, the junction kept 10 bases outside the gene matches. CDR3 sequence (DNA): TGTGCCAGCAGCCAACTTACAGGGACAGGGGACTCTGGGGCCAACGTCCTGACTTTC. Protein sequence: CASSQLTGTGDSGANVLTF.

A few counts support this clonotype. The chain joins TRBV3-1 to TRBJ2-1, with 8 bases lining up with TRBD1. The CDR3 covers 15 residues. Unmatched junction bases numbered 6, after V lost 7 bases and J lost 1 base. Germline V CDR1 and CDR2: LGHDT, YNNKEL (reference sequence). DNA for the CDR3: TGTGCCAGCACGACAGGGGTGGGATCCTACAATGAGCAGTTCTTC. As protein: CASTTGVGSYNEQFF.

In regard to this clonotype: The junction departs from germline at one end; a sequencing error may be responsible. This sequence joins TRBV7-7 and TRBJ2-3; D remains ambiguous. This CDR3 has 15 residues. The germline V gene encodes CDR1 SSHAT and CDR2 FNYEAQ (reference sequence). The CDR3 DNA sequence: TGTGCTAGCAGCGAATCCCATACCCCCACAGATACGCAGTATTTT. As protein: CASSESHTPTDTQYF.

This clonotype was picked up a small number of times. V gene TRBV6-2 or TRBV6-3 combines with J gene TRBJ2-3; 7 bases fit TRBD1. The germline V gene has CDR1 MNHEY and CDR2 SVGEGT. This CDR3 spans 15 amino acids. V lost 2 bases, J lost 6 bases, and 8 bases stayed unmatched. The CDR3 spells CASSYDPEGADTQYF. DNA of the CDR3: TGTGCCAGCAGTTACGACCCCGAGGGGGCGGATACGCAGTATTTT.

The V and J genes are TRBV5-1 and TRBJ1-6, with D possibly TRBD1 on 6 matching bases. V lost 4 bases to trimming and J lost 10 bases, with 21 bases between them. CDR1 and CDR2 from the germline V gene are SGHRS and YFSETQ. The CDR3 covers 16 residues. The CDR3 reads CASSQPGGRGRSPLHF. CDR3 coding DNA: TGCGCCAGCAGCCAGCCGGGGGGCCGGGGTCGCTCACCCCTCCACTTT.

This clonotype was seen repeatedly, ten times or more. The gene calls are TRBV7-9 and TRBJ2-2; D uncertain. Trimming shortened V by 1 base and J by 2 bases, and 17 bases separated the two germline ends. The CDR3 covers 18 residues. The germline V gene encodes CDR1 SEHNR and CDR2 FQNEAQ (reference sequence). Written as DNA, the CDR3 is TGTGCCAGCAGCTTAGATGTCAGTCTGTCCGCTAACACCGGGGAGCTGTTTTTT. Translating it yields CASSLDVSLSANTGELFF. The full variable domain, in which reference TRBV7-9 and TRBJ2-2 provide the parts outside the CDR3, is DTGVSQNPRHKITKRGQNVTFRCDPISEHNRLYWYRQTLGQGPEFLTYFQNEAQLEKSRLLSDRFSAERPKGSFSTLEIQRTEQGDSAMYLCASSLDVSLSANTGELFFGEGSRLTVL.

CDR3 nucleotide sequence: TGTGCCAGCAGTTCAACCGGGACACCCCTGGACGAGCAGTACTTC. It encodes CASSSTGTPLDEQYF. J is TRBJ2-7 and V is TRBV7-9; D is possibly TRBD1 (6 bases). V was trimmed by 6 bases and J by 5 bases, leaving 20 bases between them. The length of the CDR3 is 15 residues. Germline CDR1 reads SEHNR; CDR2 reads FQNEAQ (reference sequence).

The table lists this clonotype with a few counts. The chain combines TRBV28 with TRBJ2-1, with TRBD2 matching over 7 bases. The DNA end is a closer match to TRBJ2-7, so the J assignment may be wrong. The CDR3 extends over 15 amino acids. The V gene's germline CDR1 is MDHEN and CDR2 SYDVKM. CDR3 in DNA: TGTGCCAGCAGTTTTCTCCGCGGGAGCTATTACGAGCAGTACTTC. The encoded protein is CASSFLRGSYYEQYF.

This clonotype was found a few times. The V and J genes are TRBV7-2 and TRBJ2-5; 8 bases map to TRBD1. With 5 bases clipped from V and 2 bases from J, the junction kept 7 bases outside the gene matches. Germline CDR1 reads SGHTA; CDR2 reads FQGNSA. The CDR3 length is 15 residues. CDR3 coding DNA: TGTGCCAGCAGCACCCAGGGGGCGGAGCAAGAGACCCAGTACTTC. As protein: CASSTQGAEQETQYF.

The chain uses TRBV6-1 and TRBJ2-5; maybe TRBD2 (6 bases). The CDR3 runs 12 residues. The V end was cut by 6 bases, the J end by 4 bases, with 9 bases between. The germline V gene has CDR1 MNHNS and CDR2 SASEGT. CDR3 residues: CASRASVETQYF. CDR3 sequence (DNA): TGTGCCAGCAGAGCTAGCGTAGAGACCCAGTACTTC.

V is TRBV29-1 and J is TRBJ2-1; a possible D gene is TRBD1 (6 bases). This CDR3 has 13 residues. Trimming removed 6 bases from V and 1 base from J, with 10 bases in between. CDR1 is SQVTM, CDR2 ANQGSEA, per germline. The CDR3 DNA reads TGCAGCGTACAGGGATGGTCCTACAATGAGCAGTTCTTC. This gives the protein CSVQGWSYNEQFF.

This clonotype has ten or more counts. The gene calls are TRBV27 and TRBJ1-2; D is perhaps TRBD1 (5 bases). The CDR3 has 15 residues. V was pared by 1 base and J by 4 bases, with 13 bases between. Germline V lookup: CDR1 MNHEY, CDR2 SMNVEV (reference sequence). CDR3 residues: CASSLYRGSSYGYTF. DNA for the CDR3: TGTGCCAGCAGTTTATACCGGGGCAGCTCCTATGGCTACACCTTC.

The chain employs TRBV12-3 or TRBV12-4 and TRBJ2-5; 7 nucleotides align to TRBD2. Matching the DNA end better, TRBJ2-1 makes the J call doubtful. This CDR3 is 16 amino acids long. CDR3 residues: CASSPSASGKYNEQFF. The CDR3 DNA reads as TGTGCCAGCAGTCCCAGCGCTAGCGGAAAATACAATGAGCAGTTCTTC.

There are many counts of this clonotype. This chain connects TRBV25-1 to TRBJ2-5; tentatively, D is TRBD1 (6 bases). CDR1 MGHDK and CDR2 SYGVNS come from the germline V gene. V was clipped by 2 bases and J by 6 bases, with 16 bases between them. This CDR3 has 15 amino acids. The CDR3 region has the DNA TGTGCCAGCAGTGAAAGACAGAGGGGGATCAAGACCCAGTACTTC. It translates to CASSERQRGIKTQYF. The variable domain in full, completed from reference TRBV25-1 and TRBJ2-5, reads EADIYQTPRYLVIGTGKKITLECSQTMGHDKMYWYQQDPGMELHLIHYSYGVNSTEKGDLSSESTVSRIRTEHFPLTLESARPSHTSQYLCASSERQRGIKTQYFGPGTRLLVL.

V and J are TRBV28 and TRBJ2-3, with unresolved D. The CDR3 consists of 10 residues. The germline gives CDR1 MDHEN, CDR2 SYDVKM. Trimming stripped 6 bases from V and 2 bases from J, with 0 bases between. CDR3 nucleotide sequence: TGTGCCAGCAGCACAGATACGCAGTATTTT. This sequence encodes CASSTDTQYF.

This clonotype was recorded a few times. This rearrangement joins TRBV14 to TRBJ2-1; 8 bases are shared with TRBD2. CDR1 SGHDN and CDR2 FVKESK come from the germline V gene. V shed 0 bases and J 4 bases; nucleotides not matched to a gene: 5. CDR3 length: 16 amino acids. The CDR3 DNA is TGTGCCAGCAGCCAAGAACGGCTAGCGGGTTACAATGAGCAGTTCTTC. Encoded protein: CASSQERLAGYNEQFF.

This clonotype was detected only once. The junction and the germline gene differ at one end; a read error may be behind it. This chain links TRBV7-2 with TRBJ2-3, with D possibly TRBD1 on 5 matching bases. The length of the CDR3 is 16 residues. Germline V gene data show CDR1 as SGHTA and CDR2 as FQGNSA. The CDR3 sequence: CASSLLTGFLANTKYF. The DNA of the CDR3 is TGTGCCAGCAGCCTTTTAACAGGTTTTTTGGCGAATACGAAGTATTTT.

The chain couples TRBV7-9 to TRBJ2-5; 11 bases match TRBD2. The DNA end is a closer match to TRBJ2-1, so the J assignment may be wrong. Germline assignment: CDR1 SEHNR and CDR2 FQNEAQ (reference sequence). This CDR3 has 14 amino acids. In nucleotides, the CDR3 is TGTGCCAGCAGGACTAGCGGGATTTATAATGAGCAGTTCTTC. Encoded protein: CASRTSGIYNEQFF.

The CDR3 protein is CASSPPPGRGADTQYF. The CDR3 DNA follows: TGTGCCAGCAGCCCTCCTCCTGGGAGGGGGGCAGATACGCAGTATTTT. The chain joins TRBV7-9 to TRBJ2-3; TRBD2 is a possible D gene (7 bases). There are 16 residues in the CDR3. The germline gives CDR1 SEHNR, CDR2 FQNEAQ (reference sequence). Trimming shortened V by 5 bases and J by 4 bases, and 19 bases separated the two germline ends. Drawing the rest from reference TRBV7-9 and TRBJ2-3, the complete variable domain is DTGVSQNPRHKITKRGQNVTFRCDPISEHNRLYWYRQTLGQGPEFLTYFQNEAQLEKSRLLSDRFSAERPKGSFSTLEIQRTEQGDSAMYLCASSPPPGRGADTQYFGPGTRLTVL.

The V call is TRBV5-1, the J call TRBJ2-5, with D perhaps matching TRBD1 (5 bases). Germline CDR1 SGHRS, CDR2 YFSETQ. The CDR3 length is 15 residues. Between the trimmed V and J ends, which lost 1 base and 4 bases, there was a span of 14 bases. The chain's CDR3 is CASSLFGQGRETQYF. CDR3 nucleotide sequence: TGCGCCAGCAGCTTGTTTGGGCAGGGAAGAGAGACCCAGTACTTC.

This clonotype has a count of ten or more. CDR3 sequence reads: CASSPGQGDEQFF. In nucleotides, the CDR3 is TGCGCCAGCAGCCCGGGACAGGGCGATGAGCAGTTCTTC. This rearrangement joins TRBV5-1 to TRBJ2-1, with 9 bases lining up with TRBD1. Per germline, CDR1 SGHRS and CDR2 YFSETQ. The CDR3 length is 13 residues. J lost 8 bases, V lost 4 bases, and 4 bases had no gene match.

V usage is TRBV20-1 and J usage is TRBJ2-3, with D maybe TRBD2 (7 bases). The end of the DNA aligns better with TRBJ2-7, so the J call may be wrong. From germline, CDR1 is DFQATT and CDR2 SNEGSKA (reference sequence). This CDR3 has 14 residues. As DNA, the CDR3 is TGCAGTGCTAGAGTCGCTAGCGGACAGTACGAGCAGTACTTC. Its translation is CSARVASGQYEQYF.

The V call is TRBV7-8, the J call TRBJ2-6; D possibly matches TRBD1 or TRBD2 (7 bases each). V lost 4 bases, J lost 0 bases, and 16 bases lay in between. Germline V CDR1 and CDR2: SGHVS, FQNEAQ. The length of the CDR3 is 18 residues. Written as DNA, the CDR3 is TGTGCCAGCAGCTCTGTATCCAGGGGGGGCTCTGGGGCCAACGTCCTGACTTTC. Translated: CASSSVSRGGSGANVLTF. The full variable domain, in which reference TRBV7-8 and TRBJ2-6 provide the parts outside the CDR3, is GAGVSQSPRYKVAKRGQDVALRCDPISGHVSLFWYQQALGQGPEFLTYFQNEAQLDKSGLPSDRFFAERPEGSVSTLKIQRTQQEDSAVYLCASSSVSRGGSGANVLTFGAGSRLTVL.